The entry that follows covers one T cell receptor beta chain sequence. The target antigen is unknown. This sample is drawn from a study of CD8+ T cells in alopecia areata. Per germline, CDR1 SQVTM and CDR2 ANQGSEA. The CDR3 spans 13 residues. Between the trimmed V and J ends, which lost 1 base and 2 bases, there was a span of 9 bases. Treatment in this sample: oral pan-JAK inhibitor, 5-10 mg twice daily. Regarding the study as a whole: Scalp samples also yield sequences of resident alphabeta T cells from normal skin. On tofacitinib, scalp clonality and expanded CD8+ clones among top 100 fell significantly.

After isolation, RNA underwent reverse transcription to generate cDNA as the sequencing template. Assay used: immunoSEQ multiplex PCR; TCRdb lists only in-frame clones, some missing. The repertoire holds under 300,000 clones, with 60% as singletons. The TCR originated in a human donor with alopecia areata. This specimen was CD4+ T cells sorted from blood, taken around week 54, from a patient treated with tofacitinib. The rearrangement links TRBV29-1 to TRBJ2-7, with a weak D call TRBD2 (5 bases). The CDR3 bases are TGCAGCGTTGAAGCCCCCGGGGCCTACGAGCAGTACTTC. Amino acids: CSVEAPGAYEQYF.